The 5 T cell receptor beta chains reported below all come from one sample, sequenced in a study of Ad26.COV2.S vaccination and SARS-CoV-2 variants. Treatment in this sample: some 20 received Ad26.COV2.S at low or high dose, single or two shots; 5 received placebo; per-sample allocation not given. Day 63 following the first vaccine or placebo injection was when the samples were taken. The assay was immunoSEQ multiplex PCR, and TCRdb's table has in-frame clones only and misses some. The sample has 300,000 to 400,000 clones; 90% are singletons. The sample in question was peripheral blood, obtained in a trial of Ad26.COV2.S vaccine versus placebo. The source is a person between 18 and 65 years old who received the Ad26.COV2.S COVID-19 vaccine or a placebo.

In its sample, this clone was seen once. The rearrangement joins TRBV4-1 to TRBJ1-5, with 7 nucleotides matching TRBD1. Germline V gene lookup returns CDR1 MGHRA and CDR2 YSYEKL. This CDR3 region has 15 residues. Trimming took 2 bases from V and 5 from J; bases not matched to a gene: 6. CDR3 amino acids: CASSQRQGVDQPQHF. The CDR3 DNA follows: TGCGCCAGCAGCCAACGACAGGGCGTAGATCAGCCCCAGCATTTT.

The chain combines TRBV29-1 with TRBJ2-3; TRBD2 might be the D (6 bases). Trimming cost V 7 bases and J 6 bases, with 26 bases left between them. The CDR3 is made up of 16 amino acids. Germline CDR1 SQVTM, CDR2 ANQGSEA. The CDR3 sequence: CSAWRGDDGGVDTQYF. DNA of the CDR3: TGCAGCGCCTGGAGAGGGGACGACGGGGGAGTGGATACGCAGTATTTT.

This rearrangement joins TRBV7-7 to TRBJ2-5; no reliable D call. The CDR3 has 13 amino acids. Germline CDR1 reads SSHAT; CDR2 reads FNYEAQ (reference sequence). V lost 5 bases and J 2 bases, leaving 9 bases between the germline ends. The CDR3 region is CASSTGPQETQYF. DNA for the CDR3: TGTGCCAGCAGCACCGGCCCACAAGAGACCCAGTACTTC.

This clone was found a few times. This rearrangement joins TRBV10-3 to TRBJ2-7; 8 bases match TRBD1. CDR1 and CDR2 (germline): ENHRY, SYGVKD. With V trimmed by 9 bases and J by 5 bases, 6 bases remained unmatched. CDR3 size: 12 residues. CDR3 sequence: CAIKDRAHEQYF. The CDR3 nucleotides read TGTGCCATAAAGGACAGGGCCCACGAGCAGTACTTC.

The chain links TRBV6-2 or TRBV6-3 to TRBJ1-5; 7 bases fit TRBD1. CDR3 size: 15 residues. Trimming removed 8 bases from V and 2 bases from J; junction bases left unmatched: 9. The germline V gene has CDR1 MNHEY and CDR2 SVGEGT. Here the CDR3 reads CASRPDREGNQPQHF. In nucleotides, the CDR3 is TGTGCCAGCCGCCCCGACAGGGAAGGCAATCAGCCCCAGCATTTT.